These T cell receptor beta chains were read from a single sample in a study of Ad26.COV2.S vaccination and SARS-CoV-2 variants. The repertoire was sequenced with immunoSEQ multiplex PCR; TCRdb's copy has only in-frame clones and lacks some. The table lists roughly 400,000 clones, about 90% of them singletons. Here the sequenced sample was peripheral blood, taken in a trial of Ad26.COV2.S vaccine versus placebo. The receptor source for this set is a person between 18 and 59 years old who received the Ad26.COV2.S COVID-19 vaccine or a placebo. The CDR3 runs from the conserved cysteine through the conserved F or W. Fields, in order: D gene, clone size, V gene, J gene, CDR3 DNA, CDR3 protein. A D gene is named only where the DNA matches it firmly. Clone size is given for some rows only: seen once, a few or many times, or a class if the clone is expanded.

TRBD2	-	TRBV7-2	TRBJ2-5	TGTGCCAGCAGCTTGGGCCTAGCGGGAACCCAAGAGACCCAGTACTTC	CASSLGLAGTQETQYF
TRBD1	-	TRBV28	TRBJ2-3	TGTGCCAGCAGTTTCGACAGGGGGCCCGATACGCAGTATTTT	CASSFDRGPDTQYF
-	-	TRBV19	TRBJ2-5	TGTGCCAGTAGTTCCGGACAAATGGAGACCCAGTACTTC	CASSSGQMETQYF
-	-	TRBV12-3/TRBV12-4	TRBJ2-3	TGTGCCAGCAGTTTAATTGGAACAGATACGCAGTATTTT	CASSLIGTDTQYF
-	-	TRBV6-5	TRBJ2-7	TGTGCCAGCAGTCCGGGGGCAGGGGACCACGAGCAGTACTTC	CASSPGAGDHEQYF
-	-	TRBV11-2	TRBJ2-1	TGTGCCAGCAGCTTACTTGTCGGGACTCAATACAATGAGCAGTTCTTC	CASSLLVGTQYNEQFF
TRBD1	-	TRBV28	TRBJ2-7	TGTGCCAGCAGAACCTCCGGGACAGGGAGTTTATTGGGGCAGTACTTC	CASRTSGTGSLLGQYF
TRBD1	once	TRBV7-6	TRBJ1-6	TGTGCCAGCAGCACCGAGACAGGGTACTCACCCCTCCACTTT	CASSTETGYSPLHF
-	-	TRBV4-3	TRBJ2-4	TGCGCCAGCAGCCAAGATATCTCAGGTCGGGCGGTCAGGACCAAAAACATTCAGTACTTC	CASSQDISGRAVRTKNIQYF
TRBD1	-	TRBV6-1	TRBJ1-1	TGTGCCAGCAGTGTAACAAGGGGGACAGGGAAGAACACTGAAGCTTTCTTT	CASSVTRGTGKNTEAFF
-	-	TRBV12-3/TRBV12-4	TRBJ1-2	TGTGCCAGCAGTTTCAGGAGAGGTCATGGCTACACCTTC	CASSFRRGHGYTF
-	-	TRBV4-3	TRBJ1-2	TGCGCCAGCAGCCGGATTAGATGGGGGGATGGCTACACCTTC	CASSRIRWGDGYTF
TRBD1	-	TRBV27	TRBJ2-6	TGTGCCAGCAGAAAGAACGGGGGACAGGACTACTCTGGGGCCAACGTCCTGACTTTC	CASRKNGGQDYSGANVLTF
-	-	TRBV15	TRBJ2-6	TGTGCCACCAACGCTGGGGGGCTCGGGGCCAACGTCCTGACTTTC	CATNAGGLGANVLTF
TRBD2	-	TRBV24-1	TRBJ2-3	TGTGCCACCAGTGGCGGACTAGGTGCAGATACGCAGTATTTT	CATSGGLGADTQYF
-	-	TRBV4-3	TRBJ1-2	TGCGCCAGCAGCCAAGACCCGGGAGACTATGGCTACACCTTC	CASSQDPGDYGYTF
-	-	TRBV7-2	TRBJ1-2	TGTGCCAGCAGCTTACTTGGTTCTAACTATGGCTACACCTTC	CASSLLGSNYGYTF
TRBD1	-	TRBV18	TRBJ1-1	TGTGCCAGCTCCTGGACAGGGCCTGAAGCTTTCTTT	CASSWTGPEAFF
-	-	TRBV10-1	TRBJ2-5	TGCGCCAGCAGTGAGTCGATGGGGACCCAGTACTTC	CASSESMGTQYF
TRBD1	-	TRBV25-1	TRBJ1-2	TGTGCCAGCAGTGGCGCGGACAGGCACGGCTATGGCTACACCTTC	CASSGADRHGYGYTF
-	-	TRBV7-6	TRBJ2-5	TGTGCCATTTCCCAGGAAGAGACCCAGTACTTC	CAISQEETQYF
-	-	TRBV10-3	TRBJ2-5	TGTGCCATCAGCACAGGGAGGTCCGACCAAGAGACCCAGTACTTC	CAISTGRSDQETQYF
TRBD1	-	TRBV6-5	TRBJ1-1	TGTGCCAGCAGTTACGGGCAGGGGGGATCGGGCACTGAAGCTTTCTTT	CASSYGQGGSGTEAFF
-	-	TRBV18	TRBJ1-4	TGTGCCAGCTCACCGGGCGATGAAAAACTGTTTTTT	CASSPGDEKLFF
-	-	TRBV7-9	TRBJ2-7	TGTGCCAGCAGCTTAGGATGGGGGAGCTCCTACGAGCAGTACTTC	CASSLGWGSSYEQYF
-	few	TRBV19	TRBJ2-1	TGTGCCAGTAGTACCCCGGGACTTCAGTTCTTC	CASSTPGLQFF
-	-	TRBV7-2	TRBJ2-1	TGTGCCAGCAGCTTAAGCCAGAGCTCCTACAATGAGCAGTTCTTC	CASSLSQSSYNEQFF
-	-	TRBV19	TRBJ2-1	TGTGCCACCTACTACAATGAGCAGTTCTTC	CATYYNEQFF
TRBD2	once	TRBV29-1	TRBJ2-3	TGCAGCGTTCACCCCCGGGGGGGCACAGATACGCAGTATTTT	CSVHPRGGTDTQYF
-	-	TRBV6-2/TRBV6-3	TRBJ1-6	TGTGCCAGCAGCCTTACGGGTGGCGACTATAATTCACCCCTCCACTTT	CASSLTGGDYNSPLHF
-	-	TRBV27	TRBJ2-1	TGTGCCAGCACCTGGGAGGGGGGGAACAATGAGCAGTTCTTC	CASTWEGGNNEQFF
TRBD2	once	TRBV27	TRBJ2-2	TGTGCCAGCAGTTTACTAGCGGGGTTGGTGAACACCGGGGAGCTGTTTTTT	CASSLLAGLVNTGELFF
TRBD2	few	TRBV19	TRBJ2-2	TGTGCCAGTAGTATGCGGGAGCAGACCGGGGAGCTGTTTTTT	CASSMREQTGELFF
-	-	TRBV9	TRBJ1-1	TGTGCCAGCAGCGTAGGAGGAAGAACTGAAGCTTTCTTT	CASSVGGRTEAFF
TRBD1	-	TRBV27	TRBJ2-7	TGTGCCAGCAGTTGGGGGACAGGGCTTACCTACGAGCAGTACTTC	CASSWGTGLTYEQYF
TRBD1	once	TRBV11-2	TRBJ2-7	TGTGCCAGTCGCCGGACAGGGGCCTACGAGCAGTACTTC	CASRRTGAYEQYF
-	-	TRBV6-5	TRBJ2-1	TGTGCCAGCACCGGGACCGTCTACAATGAGCAGTTCTTC	CASTGTVYNEQFF
-	-	TRBV7-9	TRBJ1-2	TGTGCCAGCAGCTCCAGGAAGCCCCCCACTAACTATGGCTACACCTTC	CASSSRKPPTNYGYTF
TRBD2	-	TRBV5-4	TRBJ2-5	TGTGCCAGCAGCTTAGGGACTAGCGGGTACCGGACCCAGTACTTC	CASSLGTSGYRTQYF
-	few	TRBV6-2/TRBV6-3	TRBJ1-6	TGTGCCAGCAGTTACTCGACTTCCCTGAGGGGGAGCAATTCACCCCTCCACTTT	CASSYSTSLRGSNSPLHF
TRBD2	-	TRBV7-2	TRBJ2-5	TGTGCCAGCAGCTTAGGGACTAGCGGGGAGATCCAAGAGACCCAGTACTTC	CASSLGTSGEIQETQYF
TRBD1	-	TRBV9	TRBJ1-6	TGTGCCAGCACCGCCGGGACAGGGGATTCACCCCTCCACTTT	CASTAGTGDSPLHF
-	-	TRBV6-6	TRBJ2-5	TGTGCCAGCACCAAGGGGGGGGGTAAAGAGACCCAGTACTTC	CASTKGGGKETQYF
TRBD2	once	TRBV5-1	TRBJ2-3	TGCGCCAGCAGCTTGGATCCGTCTAGCGGGGACACAGATACGCAGTATTTT	CASSLDPSSGDTDTQYF
-	once	TRBV2	TRBJ2-5	TGTGCCAGCAGTGTAGTAGTACAAGAGACCCAGTACTTC	CASSVVVQETQYF
TRBD1	-	TRBV6-5	TRBJ1-2	TGTGCCAGCAGCTCCCATACCGGGACAGTTATGGGCTACACCTTC	CASSSHTGTVMGYTF
-	-	TRBV2	TRBJ2-5	TGTGCCAGCATGGGGAATCAAGAGACCCAGTACTTC	CASMGNQETQYF
-	-	TRBV12-3/TRBV12-4	TRBJ1-2	TGTGCCAGCAGCGACAGCCGCCTCTATGGCTACACCTTC	CASSDSRLYGYTF
-	-	TRBV14	TRBJ2-3	TGTGCCAGCAGCCAAGGACCAGGTTTACCTCATACGCAGTATTTT	CASSQGPGLPHTQYF
-	-	TRBV9	TRBJ2-1	TGTGCCAGCAGTCAACACGGGGGTTACAATGAGCAGTTCTTC	CASSQHGGYNEQFF